This T cell receptor (beta chain) was captured in a study of cytomegalovirus exposure and HLA in healthy donors. General observations from the study: The listing of approximately 160 TCR beta chains classed them as cytomegalovirus-associated.

This clone was found a few times. What it recognizes is unknown. Donors in the study were healthy people who gave bone marrow. With 60 Vbeta and 13 Jbeta primers, the PCR was carried out. The repertoire was sequenced with immunoSEQ multiplex PCR; TCRdb's copy has only in-frame clones and lacks some. The sample contains about 170,000 clones, 80% of which appear only once. Source material: PBMCs. This receptor was obtained from a woman aged 50 to 65 in good health and CMV-seropositive.

CDR3 residues: CASSLGVSGGPFSYEQYF. In DNA, the CDR3 is TGTGCCAGCAGCTTAGGAGTTAGCGGGGGTCCCTTCTCCTACGAGCAGTACTTC. The chain employs TRBV11-2 and TRBJ2-7, with 9 nucleotides matching TRBD2. Germline V lookup: CDR1 SGHAT, CDR2 FQNNGV. The length of the CDR3 is 18 residues. The trim removed 1 base at V and 0 bases at J, leaving 10 bases unmatched.